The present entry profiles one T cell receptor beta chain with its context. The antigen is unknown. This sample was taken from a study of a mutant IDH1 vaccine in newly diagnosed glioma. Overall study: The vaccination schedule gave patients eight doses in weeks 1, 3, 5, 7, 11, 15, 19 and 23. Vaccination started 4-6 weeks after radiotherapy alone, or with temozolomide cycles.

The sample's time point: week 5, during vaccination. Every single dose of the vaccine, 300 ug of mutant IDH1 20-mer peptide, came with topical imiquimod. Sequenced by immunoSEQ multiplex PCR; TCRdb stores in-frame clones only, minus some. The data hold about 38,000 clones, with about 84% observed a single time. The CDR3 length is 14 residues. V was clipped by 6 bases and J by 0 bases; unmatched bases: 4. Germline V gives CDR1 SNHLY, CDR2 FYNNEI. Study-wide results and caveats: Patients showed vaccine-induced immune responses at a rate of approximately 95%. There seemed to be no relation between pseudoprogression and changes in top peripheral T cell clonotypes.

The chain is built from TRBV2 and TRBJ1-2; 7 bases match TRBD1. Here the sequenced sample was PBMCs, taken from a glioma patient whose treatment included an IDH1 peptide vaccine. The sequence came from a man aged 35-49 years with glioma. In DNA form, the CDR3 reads TGTGCCAGCAGCAGACAGGGAACTAACTATGGCTACACCTTC. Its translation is CASSRQGTNYGYTF.